The 27 T cell receptor beta chains below come from one sample, sequenced in a study of beta chain features in type 1 diabetes. Since all of the isolated RNA was reverse transcribed, expressed TCRB transcripts were what got sequenced. TCRdb's table, derived via immunoSEQ multiplex PCR, lists solely in-frame clones and lacks some. This sample has tens of thousands of clones, with 59% found just once. Sample: Tregs from blood. The source of these receptors is a woman aged 18 to 35 in good health.

This chain uses TRBV18 with TRBJ2-7; D may be TRBD1 (6 bases). The CDR3 spans 15 residues. V lost 3 bases and J 6 bases, leaving 18 bases between the germline ends. In germline, CDR1 is KGHSH, CDR2 LQKENI. CDR3 in amino acids: CASSPAAFTGTEQYF. In nucleotides, the CDR3 is TGTGCCAGCTCACCGGCGGCATTTACAGGGACCGAGCAGTACTTC. The variable domain in full, with the rest retrieved from reference TRBV18 and TRBJ2-7, is NAGVMQNPRHLVRRRGQEARLRCSPMKGHSHVYWYRQLPEEGLKFMVYLQKENIIDESGMPKERFSAEFPKEGPSILRIQQVVRGDSAAYFCASSPAAFTGTEQYFGPGTRLTVT.

CDR3 protein: CSVEGDSNQPQHF. CDR3 coding DNA: TGCAGCGTTGAAGGAGATAGCAATCAGCCCCAGCATTTT. The V gene is TRBV29-1, the J gene TRBJ1-5; D unresolved. Trimming shortened V by 1 base and J by 0 bases, and 4 bases separated the two germline ends. The CDR3 is 13 amino acids. The germline V gene encodes CDR1 SQVTM and CDR2 ANQGSEA.

V gene TRBV5-1 combines with J gene TRBJ2-3; 9 bases match TRBD2. V lost 1 base, J lost 2 bases, and 5 bases stayed unmatched. Germline lookup yields CDR1 SGHRS and CDR2 YFSETQ. The CDR3 consists of 16 residues. DNA for the CDR3: TGCGCCAGCAGCTTGCCGAGCGGGGGGAACACAGATACGCAGTATTTT. Its translation is CASSLPSGGNTDTQYF. The variable domain in full, with the rest retrieved from reference TRBV5-1 and TRBJ2-3, is KAGVTQTPRYLIKTRGQQVTLSCSPISGHRSVSWYQQTPGQGLQFLFEYFSETQRNKGNFPGRFSGRQFSNSRSEMNVSTLELGDSALYLCASSLPSGGNTDTQYFGPGTRLTVL.

The chain couples TRBV30 to TRBJ2-5; TRBD1 might be the D (6 bases). The end of the DNA aligns better with TRBJ2-7, so the J call may be wrong. The CDR3 length is 12 residues. CDR1 is GTSNPN, CDR2 SVGIG, per germline (reference sequence). The CDR3 DNA reads TGTGCCTGGAGTGGAGGGGGTTACGAGCAGTACTTC. Amino acid sequence: CAWSGGGYEQYF.

The chain employs TRBV12-5 and TRBJ2-7; TRBD2 agrees at 8 bases. The CDR3 totals 15 residues. Per the germline V gene, CDR1 is LGHNT and CDR2 is FRNRAP. Trimming cost V 5 bases and J 1 base; bases outside gene matches: 7. CDR3 sequence (DNA): TGTGCTAGTGGTCCGGGACTAGTGGTGTCCTACGAGCAGTACTTC. This encodes CASGPGLVVSYEQYF.

The rearrangement joins TRBV5-6 to TRBJ1-5; 10 positions agree with TRBD1. The V and J ends lost 4 bases and 5 bases, in that order; junction bases with no gene match: 6. This CDR3 contains 15 residues. The germline V gene encodes CDR1 SGHDT and CDR2 YYEEEE. The CDR3 DNA follows: TGTGCCAGCAGCGGGGGACAGGGGAGCGATCAGCCCCAGCATTTT. Its protein product is CASSGGQGSDQPQHF.

V and J are TRBV5-4 and TRBJ2-3; 9 nucleotides align to TRBD2. This CDR3 has 16 amino acids. With V trimmed by 4 bases and J by 2 bases, 8 bases remained unmatched. Germline V lookup: CDR1 SGHNT, CDR2 YYREEE (reference sequence). The CDR3 DNA follows: TGTGCCAGCAGCCCCCGGGGCGGGGGGGTCACAGATACGCAGTATTTT. It encodes CASSPRGGGVTDTQYF.

The gene calls are TRBV28 and TRBJ1-5; 8 nucleotides match TRBD1. Germline V gives CDR1 MDHEN, CDR2 SYDVKM. Losses at the gene ends were 3 bases for V and 5 bases for J; bases not matched to a gene: 9. The CDR3 loop spans 16 amino acids. In DNA, the CDR3 is TGTGCCAGCAGTTTTTACAGGGGGATGGGCGATCAGCCCCAGCATTTT. Encoded protein: CASSFYRGMGDQPQHF.

The table lists this clone with a few counts. This rearrangement joins TRBV10-3 to TRBJ1-2, with TRBD1 matching 9 bases. The CDR3 spans 14 residues. Looked up from germline, CDR1 is ENHRY and CDR2 is SYGVKD. V lost 6 bases and J lost 3; bases outside the gene matches: 5. DNA of the CDR3: TGTGCCATCAGCAAACAGGGGGCAGACTATGGCTACACCTTC. Residues: CAISKQGADYGYTF.

The rearrangement joins TRBV19 to TRBJ1-1; D gene ambiguous. From germline, CDR1 is LNHDA and CDR2 SQIVND (reference sequence). Trimming left V 3 bases short and J 3 bases short, with 17 bases between. The CDR3 is 16 residues long. CDR3 sequence (DNA): TGTGCCAGTAGTATGATGCACCGGGGAGGGTACACTGAAGCTTTCTTT. It specifies CASSMMHRGGYTEAFF.

The chain employs TRBV7-2 and TRBJ2-1; 7 bases agree with TRBD1. The CDR3 extends over 15 amino acids. Germline V gene sequence: CDR1 SGHTA, CDR2 FQGNSA. J gave up 7 bases and V 3 bases, and 9 bases lay outside the gene matches. The CDR3 region has the DNA TGTGCCAGCAGCTTCGACAGGGTTCTACGTAATGAGCAGTTCTTC. It translates to CASSFDRVLRNEQFF.

Regarding this clone: Germline is not matched at one junction end, which may reflect a read error. V gene TRBV6-5 combines with J gene TRBJ2-1; 11 nucleotides agree with TRBD2. Germline values: CDR1 MNHEY, CDR2 SVGAGI. This CDR3 region has 12 residues. In DNA form, the CDR3 reads TGTGCCAGCAGTTACCCTAGCGGGAGGTTACTCTTC. Translation gives CASSYPSGRLLF.

The genes are TRBV5-6 and TRBJ1-2; TRBD1 matches at 7 bases. Germline lookup yields CDR1 SGHDT and CDR2 YYEEEE. The CDR3 sequence is 13 residues long. The V and J ends lost 4 bases and 4 bases, in that order; junction bases with no gene match: 4. In nucleotides, the CDR3 is TGTGCCAGCAGCCCGGGACAGACCTATGGCTACACCTTC. Protein: CASSPGQTYGYTF.

This clone is labeled medium-sized. This sequence joins TRBV15 and TRBJ2-1; 12 nucleotides line up with TRBD1. J lost 6 bases, V lost 1 base, and 7 bases had no gene match. In germline, CDR1 is LNHNV, CDR2 YYDKDF (reference sequence). The CDR3 runs 17 residues. DNA for the CDR3: TGTGCCACCAGCAGAGGCTACCGGGACAGGGGGCTCAATGAGCAGTTCTTC. As protein: CATSRGYRDRGLNEQFF.

This chain links TRBV6-6 with TRBJ2-3, with 8 positions matching TRBD2. This CDR3 is 13 amino acids long. After removal of 6 bases from V and 4 bases from J, the junction contained 3 bases not matched to a gene. CDR1 is MNHNY and CDR2 is SVGAGI in the germline V gene (reference sequence). CDR3 in DNA: TGTGCCAGCAGCCCCGGGGGGGCAGATACGCAGTATTTT. This codes for CASSPGGADTQYF.

This clone was seen a few times. The chain links TRBV6-6 to TRBJ2-7; weak D call: TRBD2 (5 bases). This CDR3 is 12 amino acids long. CDR1 is MNHNY, CDR2 SVGAGI, per germline (reference sequence). The V and J ends lost 0 bases and 7 bases respectively, with 7 bases between them. CDR3 amino acids: CASSYSWTEQYF. CDR3 bases: TGTGCCAGCAGTTACTCTTGGACTGAGCAGTACTTC.

This rearrangement joins TRBV5-1 to TRBJ1-4; D remains unclear. From germline, CDR1 is SGHRS and CDR2 YFSETQ. The CDR3 totals 14 residues. Trimming pared 4 bases from V and 8 bases from J, leaving 15 bases between. In DNA form, the CDR3 reads TGCGCCAGCAGCCCGGGAGGTGAAAGGGAAAAACTGTTTTTT. It yields the protein CASSPGGEREKLFF.

This rearrangement joins TRBV2 to TRBJ1-1; 9 nucleotides line up with TRBD1. Trimming took 4 bases from V and 5 from J; bases not matched to a gene: 2. The germline V gene encodes CDR1 SNHLY and CDR2 FYNNEI. This CDR3 has 13 amino acids. CDR3 protein: CASSGQGETEAFF. The CDR3 DNA is TGTGCCAGCAGTGGACAGGGGGAAACTGAAGCTTTCTTT.

This chain joins TRBV5-1 and TRBJ2-1; TRBD2 agrees at 12 bases. The length of the CDR3 is 17 residues. CDR1 and CDR2 from the germline V gene are SGHRS and YFSETQ. The V segment lost 4 bases and the J segment 2 bases; nucleotides outside the gene matches: 7. CDR3 DNA: TGCGCCAGCAGCAGGAGACTAGCGGGGGTAGCCTACAATGAGCAGTTCTTC. Residues: CASSRRLAGVAYNEQFF.

The CDR3 region has the DNA TGTGCCAGCAGCTTAACTAGGCGGGATTTAGCCAAAAACATTCAGTACTTC. It is translated as CASSLTRRDLAKNIQYF. The chain joins TRBV11-2 to TRBJ2-4; weak D call: TRBD2 (6 bases). CDR3 length equals 17 residues. V was cut by 2 bases and J by 0 bases, with 14 bases left in between. Looked up from germline, CDR1 is SGHAT and CDR2 is FQNNGV. The entire variable domain, with the rest obtained from reference TRBV11-2 and TRBJ2-4, is as follows: EAGVAQSPRYKIIEKRQSVAFWCNPISGHATLYWYQQILGQGPKLLIQFQNNGVVDDSQLPKDRFSAERLKGVDSTLKIQPAKLEDSAVYLCASSLTRRDLAKNIQYFGAGTRLSVL.

The sample holds a few counts of this clone. The V and J genes are TRBV19 and TRBJ1-1, with TRBD1 matching 8 bases. Unmatched junction bases numbered 1, after V lost 4 bases and J lost 0 bases. This CDR3 is 14 amino acids long. CDR1 and CDR2 (germline): LNHDA, SQIVND (reference sequence). The CDR3 region has the DNA TGTGCCAGTAGTAAGGACAGGGTGAACACTGAAGCTTTCTTT. Protein sequence: CASSKDRVNTEAFF.

In DNA, the CDR3 is TGTGCCAGCAGCTTAGGACCAGCGGCCTACGAGCAGTACTTC. This codes for CASSLGPAAYEQYF. This chain connects TRBV7-9 to TRBJ2-7, with a tentative D call TRBD2 (5 bases). Germline CDR1 and CDR2: SEHNR and FQNEAQ (reference sequence). V dropped 1 base and J dropped 2 bases, with 9 bases sitting between them. This CDR3 is 14 amino acids long.

The chain recombines TRBV29-1 with TRBJ1-2, with D hard to call. The V end was cut by 6 bases, the J end by 6 bases, with 14 bases between. The CDR3 runs to 12 residues. Germline CDR1 SQVTM, CDR2 ANQGSEA. The CDR3, as DNA: TGCAGCGTCCTCGACACGGCAAATGGCTACACCTTC. It yields the protein CSVLDTANGYTF.

The chain combines TRBV5-1 with TRBJ2-7, with 8 bases matching TRBD1. The V gene end was trimmed by 4 bases and the J gene end by 2 bases; junction bases not matched to a gene: 2. This CDR3 comprises 13 residues. Germline V lookup: CDR1 SGHRS, CDR2 YFSETQ. In DNA form, the CDR3 reads TGCGCCAGCAGCCGGACAGGGACCTACGAGCAGTACTTC. Its translation is CASSRTGTYEQYF.

The rearrangement uses TRBV5-1 and TRBJ1-4, with 10 bases aligning to TRBD1. With V trimmed by 0 bases and J by 10 bases, 6 bases remained unmatched. The length of the CDR3 is 15 residues. Germline V gene lookup returns CDR1 SGHRS and CDR2 YFSETQ. The chain's CDR3 is CASSLAEDRGRKLFF. The CDR3 DNA sequence: TGCGCCAGCAGCTTGGCCGAGGACAGGGGGAGAAAACTGTTTTTT.

This clone has more than one count but fewer than ten. The chain is built from TRBV12-5 and TRBJ2-3, with D hard to call. The CDR3 has 13 amino acids. Trimming shortened V by 2 bases and J by 2 bases, and 5 bases separated the two germline ends. Germline loops: CDR1 LGHNT, CDR2 FRNRAP. Here the CDR3 reads CASGLWATDTQYF. CDR3 sequence (DNA): TGTGCTAGTGGTTTGTGGGCCACAGATACGCAGTATTTT.

V usage is TRBV6-6 and J usage is TRBJ2-1, with TRBD1 identical over 8 bases. V trimming: 5 bases; J trimming: 6 bases; junction bases outside the gene matches: 0. Germline values: CDR1 MNHNY, CDR2 SVGAGI (reference sequence). The CDR3 is 12 residues long. CDR3 in DNA: TGTGCCAGCAGTGGGACAGGCAATGAGCAGTTCTTC. It encodes CASSGTGNEQFF.